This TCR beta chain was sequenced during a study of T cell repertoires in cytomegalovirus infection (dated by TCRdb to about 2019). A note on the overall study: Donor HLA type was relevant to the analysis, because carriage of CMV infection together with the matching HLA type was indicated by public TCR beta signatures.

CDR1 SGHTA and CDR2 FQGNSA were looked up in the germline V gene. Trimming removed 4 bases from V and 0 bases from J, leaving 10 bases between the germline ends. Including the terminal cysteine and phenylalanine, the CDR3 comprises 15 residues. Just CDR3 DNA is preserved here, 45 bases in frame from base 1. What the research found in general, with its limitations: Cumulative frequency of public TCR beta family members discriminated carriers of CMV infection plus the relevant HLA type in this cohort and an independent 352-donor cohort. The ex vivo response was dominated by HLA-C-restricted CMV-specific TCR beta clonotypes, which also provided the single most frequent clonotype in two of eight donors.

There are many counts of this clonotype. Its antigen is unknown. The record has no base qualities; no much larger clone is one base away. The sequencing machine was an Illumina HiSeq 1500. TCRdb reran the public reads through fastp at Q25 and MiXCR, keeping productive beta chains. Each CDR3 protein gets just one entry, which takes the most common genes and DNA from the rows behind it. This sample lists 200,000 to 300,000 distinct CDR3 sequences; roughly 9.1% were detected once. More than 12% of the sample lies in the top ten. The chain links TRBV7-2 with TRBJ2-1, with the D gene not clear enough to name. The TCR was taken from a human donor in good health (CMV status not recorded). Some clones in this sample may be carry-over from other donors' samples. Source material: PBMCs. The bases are TGTGCCAGCAGCTCCCGTCAGCGCTCCTACAATGAGCAGTTCTTC. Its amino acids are CASSSRQRSYNEQFF. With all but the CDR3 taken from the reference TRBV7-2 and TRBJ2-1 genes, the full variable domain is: GAGVSQSPSNKVTEKGKDVELRCDPISGHTALYWYRQSLGQGLEFLIYFQGNSAPDKSGLPSDRFSAERTGGSVSTLTIQRTQQEDSAVYLCASSSRQRSYNEQFFGPGTRLTVL.